This TCR beta chain is drawn from a study of cytomegalovirus exposure and HLA in healthy donors. Study findings and constraints: Reports state that TCR beta sequences accurately predicted most subjects' HLA-A and HLA-B alleles.

Trimming removed 4 bases at V and 1 base at J, with 12 bases between. The CDR3 is 15 amino acids. Germline CDR1 and CDR2: SGHNT and YYREEE (reference sequence). 13 Jbeta primers and 60 Vbeta primers were used for the PCR. TCRdb keeps only in-frame clones here, not all; method: immunoSEQ multiplex PCR. The repertoire consists of approximately 300,000 clones, with about 83% occurring once and the leading ten covering roughly 2%. This clone was seen a few times. Its matching antigen is unknown. This chain connects TRBV5-4 to TRBJ2-1; D unresolved. Sequenced sample: PBMCs. The TCR was taken from a woman aged 40 to 49 in good health and CMV-seropositive. CDR3 amino acids: CASSPYLSSYNEQFF. Here the CDR3 DNA reads TGTGCCAGCAGCCCTTACTTGAGTTCCTACAATGAGCAGTTCTTC.